Listed below are T cell receptor beta chains from one sample, sequenced in a study of blood T cell repertoires in COVID-19. The method was immunoSEQ multiplex PCR; TCRdb's version includes in-frame clones alone and lacks a portion of them. The sample holds hundreds of thousands of clones, around nine tenths seen once. The sample consisted of peripheral blood. The receptors come from a man in his sixties with acute or convalescent COVID-19. Each CDR3 is given with its conserved first and last residue. The D gene is left open where the match is weak. Clone sizes are given selectively: once, few, many, or a class where the clone is expanded.

V	D	J	size	CDR3	DNA
TRBV12-5	TRBD1	TRBJ2-7	few	CASGKGQAGDEQYF	TGTGCTAGTGGTAAGGGACAGGCTGGGGACGAGCAGTACTTC
TRBV5-1	TRBD1	TRBJ1-6	.	CASSLIPQEDRGRSPLHF	TGCGCCAGCAGCTTGATTCCTCAGGAGGACAGGGGACGATCACCCCTCCACTTT
TRBV28	.	TRBJ2-3	.	CASRRRAGPLTDTQYF	TGTGCCAGCAGGAGGCGGGCGGGGCCTCTCACAGATACGCAGTATTTT
TRBV5-1	.	TRBJ2-3	.	CASSLGGGTDTQYF	TGCGCCAGCAGCTTAGGGGGGGGCACAGATACGCAGTATTTT
TRBV18	TRBD1	TRBJ2-6	.	CASSQTGVGANVLTF	TGTGCCAGCTCGCAAACAGGGGTTGGGGCCAACGTCCTGACTTTC
TRBV6-5	TRBD1	TRBJ1-2	.	CASQRTGANYGYTF	TGTGCCAGCCAGCGGACAGGAGCTAACTATGGCTACACCTTC
TRBV19	.	TRBJ1-1	once	CASNERGGMNTEAFF	TGTGCCAGTAATGAGAGGGGAGGCATGAACACTGAAGCTTTCTTT
TRBV5-4	.	TRBJ2-5	.	CASSPSGGRPETQYF	TGTGCCAGCAGCCCCTCCGGGGGGCGCCCAGAGACCCAGTACTTC
TRBV19	TRBD2	TRBJ2-3	.	CASSQSPLAGGIDTQYF	TGTGCCAGTAGTCAATCTCCTCTAGCGGGGGGCATTGATACGCAGTATTTT
TRBV19	.	TRBJ1-6	.	CASSLRDSPLHF	TGTGCCAGTAGCCTCAGGGATTCACCCCTCCACTTT
TRBV6-6	TRBD1	TRBJ1-6	once	CASSQYRGPEHSPLHF	TGTGCCAGCAGCCAATACAGGGGGCCCGAGCATTCACCCCTCCACTTT
TRBV14	.	TRBJ2-7	.	CASSQVEGAAYF	TGTGCCAGCAGCCAAGTTGAGGGCGCGGCGTACTTC
TRBV18	TRBD1	TRBJ2-1	.	CASSPYPRGLDEQFF	TGTGCCAGCTCACCATATCCCAGGGGGCTCGATGAGCAGTTCTTC
TRBV5-5	.	TRBJ2-7	.	CASSSFRSYEQYF	TGTGCCAGCAGTTCCTTTCGCTCCTACGAGCAGTACTTC
TRBV5-1	TRBD1	TRBJ2-3	.	CASSLALGTGKDTQYF	TGCGCCAGCAGCTTGGCTTTAGGGACAGGGAAAGATACGCAGTATTTT
TRBV3-1/TRBV3-2	TRBD1	TRBJ2-5	.	CASSPRPGTGRETQYF	TGTGCCAGCAGCCCGCGACCCGGGACAGGGCGGGAGACCCAGTACTTC
TRBV4-2	.	TRBJ1-6	few	CASSSRQDSPLHF	TGTGCCAGCAGCTCCAGACAGGATTCACCCCTCCACTTT
TRBV4-1	TRBD2	TRBJ2-7	.	CASSQTGTSNYEQYF	TGCGCCAGCAGCCAAACCGGGACTAGCAACTACGAGCAGTACTTC
TRBV9	.	TRBJ2-1	.	CASSLEGGISYNEQFF	TGTGCCAGCAGCCTTGAGGGGGGGATCTCCTACAATGAGCAGTTCTTC
TRBV11-3	.	TRBJ1-1	once	CASSRTAGEPNTEAFF	TGTGCCAGCAGCCGAACCGCCGGGGAGCCGAACACTGAAGCTTTCTTT
TRBV30	.	TRBJ2-5	.	CAWSRGGTQPKYF	TGTGCCTGGAGTAGAGGGGGAACACAACCTAAGTACTTC
TRBV18	TRBD2	TRBJ2-1	few	CASSLSGGLYNEQFF	TGTGCCAGCTCACTTAGCGGGGGGCTTTACAATGAGCAGTTCTTC
TRBV6-5	.	TRBJ1-1	.	CASSFGINTEAFF	TGTGCCAGCAGTTTTGGCATTAACACTGAAGCTTTCTTT
TRBV3-1/TRBV3-2	TRBD1	TRBJ2-7	.	CASSQGLDRATWWYF	TGTGCCAGCAGCCAAGGATTGGACAGGGCGACGTGGTGGTACTTC